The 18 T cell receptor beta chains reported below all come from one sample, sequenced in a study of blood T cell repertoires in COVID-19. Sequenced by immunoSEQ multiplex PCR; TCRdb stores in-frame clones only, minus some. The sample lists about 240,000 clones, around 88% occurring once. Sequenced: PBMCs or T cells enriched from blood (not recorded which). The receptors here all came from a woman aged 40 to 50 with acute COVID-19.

CDR3 in amino acids: CASSFPTGVDGYTF. CDR3 bases: TGTGCCAGCAGCTTCCCAACAGGGGTAGATGGCTACACCTTC. This chain connects TRBV7-9 to TRBJ1-2; 7 nucleotides match TRBD1. Germline V gene data show CDR1 as SEHNR and CDR2 as FQNEAQ (reference sequence). The CDR3 contains 14 residues. V shed 3 bases, J shed 6 bases, and the junction held 7 bases outside the gene matches.

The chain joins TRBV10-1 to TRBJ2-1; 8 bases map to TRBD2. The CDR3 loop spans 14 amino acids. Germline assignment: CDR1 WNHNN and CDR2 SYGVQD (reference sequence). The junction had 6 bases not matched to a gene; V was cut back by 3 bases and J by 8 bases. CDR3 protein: CASSDYGRVDEQFF. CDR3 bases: TGCGCCAGCAGTGACTACGGGAGGGTCGATGAGCAGTTCTTC.

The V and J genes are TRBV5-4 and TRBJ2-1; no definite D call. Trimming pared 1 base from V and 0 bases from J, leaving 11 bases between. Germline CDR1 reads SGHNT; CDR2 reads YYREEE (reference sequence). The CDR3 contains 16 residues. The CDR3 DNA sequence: TGTGCCAGCAGCTTGTTGTACGGTCACTCCTACAATGAGCAGTTCTTC. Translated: CASSLLYGHSYNEQFF.

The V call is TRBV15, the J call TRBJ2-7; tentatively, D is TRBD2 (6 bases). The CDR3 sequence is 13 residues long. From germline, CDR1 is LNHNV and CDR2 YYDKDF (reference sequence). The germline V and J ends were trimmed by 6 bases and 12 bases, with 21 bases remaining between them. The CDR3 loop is CATSLERGTELYF. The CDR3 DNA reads TGTGCCACCAGTCTAGAGAGAGGGACTGAGTTGTACTTC.

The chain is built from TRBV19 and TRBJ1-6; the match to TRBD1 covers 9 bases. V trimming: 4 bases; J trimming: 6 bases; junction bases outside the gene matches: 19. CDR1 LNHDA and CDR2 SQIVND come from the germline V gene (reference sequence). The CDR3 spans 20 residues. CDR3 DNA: TGTGCCAGTAGTACGAAGCCGAGAGGGACAGGGTTTGAATCTAATTCACCCCTCCACTTT. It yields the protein CASSTKPRGTGFESNSPLHF.

Here the CDR3 DNA reads TGTGCCAGCAGTCGGACAGGAGACTACGAGCAGTACTTC. Translation: CASSRTGDYEQYF. The V call is TRBV6-6, the J call TRBJ2-7; the match to TRBD1 covers 7 bases. The CDR3 loop spans 13 amino acids. Per the germline V gene, CDR1 is MNHNY and CDR2 is SVGAGI (reference sequence). Germline trimming cut 5 bases from V and 3 bases from J; bases unmatched to any gene: 4.

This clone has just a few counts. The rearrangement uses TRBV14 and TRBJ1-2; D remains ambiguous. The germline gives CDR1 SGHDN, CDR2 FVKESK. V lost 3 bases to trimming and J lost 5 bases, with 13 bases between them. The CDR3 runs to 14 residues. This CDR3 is CASSHKVTGYGYTF. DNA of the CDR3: TGTGCCAGCAGCCACAAAGTAACCGGTTATGGCTACACCTTC.

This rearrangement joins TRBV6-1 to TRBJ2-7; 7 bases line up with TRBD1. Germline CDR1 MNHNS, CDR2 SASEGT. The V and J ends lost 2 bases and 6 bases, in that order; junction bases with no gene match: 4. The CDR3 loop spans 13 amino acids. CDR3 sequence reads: CASSERGRSEQYF. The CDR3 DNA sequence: TGTGCCAGCAGTGAAAGGGGGCGCAGCGAGCAGTACTTC.

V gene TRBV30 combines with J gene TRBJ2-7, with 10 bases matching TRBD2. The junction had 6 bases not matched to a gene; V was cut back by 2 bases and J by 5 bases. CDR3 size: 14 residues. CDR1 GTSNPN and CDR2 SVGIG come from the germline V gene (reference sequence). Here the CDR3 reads CAWSPTSGLNEQYF. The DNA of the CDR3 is TGTGCCTGGAGTCCGACTAGCGGGCTCAACGAGCAGTACTTC.

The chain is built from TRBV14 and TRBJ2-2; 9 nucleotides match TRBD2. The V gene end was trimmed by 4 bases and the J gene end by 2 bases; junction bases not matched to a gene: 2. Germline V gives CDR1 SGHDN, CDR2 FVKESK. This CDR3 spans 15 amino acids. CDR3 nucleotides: TGTGCCAGCAGCCCGACTAGCGGAAACACCGGGGAGCTGTTTTTT. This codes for CASSPTSGNTGELFF.

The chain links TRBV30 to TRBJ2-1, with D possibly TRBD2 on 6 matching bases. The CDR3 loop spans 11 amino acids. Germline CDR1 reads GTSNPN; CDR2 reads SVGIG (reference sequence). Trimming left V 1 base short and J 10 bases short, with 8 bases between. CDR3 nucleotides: TGTGCCTGGAGTGGGGGAGGCGAGCAGTTCTTC. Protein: CAWSGGGEQFF.

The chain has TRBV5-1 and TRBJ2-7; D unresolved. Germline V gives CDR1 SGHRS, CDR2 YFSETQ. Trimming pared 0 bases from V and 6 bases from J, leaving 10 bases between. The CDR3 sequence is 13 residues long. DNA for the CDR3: TGCGCCAGCAGCTTGGCCGTCGGTAGCGAGCAGTACTTC. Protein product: CASSLAVGSEQYF.

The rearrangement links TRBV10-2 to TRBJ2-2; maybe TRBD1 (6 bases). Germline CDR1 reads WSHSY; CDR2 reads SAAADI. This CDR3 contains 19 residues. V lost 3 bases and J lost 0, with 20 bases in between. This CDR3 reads CASSEKFGGRLSNTGELFF. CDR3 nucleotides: TGCGCCAGCAGTGAAAAATTTGGGGGCAGGCTATCGAACACCGGGGAGCTGTTTTTT.

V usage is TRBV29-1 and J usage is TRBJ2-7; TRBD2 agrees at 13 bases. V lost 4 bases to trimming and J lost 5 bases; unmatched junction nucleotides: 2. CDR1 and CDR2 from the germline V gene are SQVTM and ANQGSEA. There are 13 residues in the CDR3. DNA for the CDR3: TGCAGCGTTGGACTAGCGGGAGGTAACGAGCAGTACTTC. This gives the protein CSVGLAGGNEQYF.

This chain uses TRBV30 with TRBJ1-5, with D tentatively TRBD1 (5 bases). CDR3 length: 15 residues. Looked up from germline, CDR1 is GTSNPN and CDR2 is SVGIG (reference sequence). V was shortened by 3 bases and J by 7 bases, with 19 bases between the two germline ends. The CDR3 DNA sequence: TGTGCCTGGAGCCGGGGGGGATCCTCCGGGCAGCCCCAGCATTTT. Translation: CAWSRGGSSGQPQHF.

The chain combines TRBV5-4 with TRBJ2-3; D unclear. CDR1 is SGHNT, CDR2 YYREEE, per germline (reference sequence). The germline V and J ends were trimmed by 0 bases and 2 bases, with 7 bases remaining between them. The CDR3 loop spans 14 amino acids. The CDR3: CASSLELLTDTQYF. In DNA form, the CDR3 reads TGTGCCAGCAGCTTGGAACTACTCACAGATACGCAGTATTTT.

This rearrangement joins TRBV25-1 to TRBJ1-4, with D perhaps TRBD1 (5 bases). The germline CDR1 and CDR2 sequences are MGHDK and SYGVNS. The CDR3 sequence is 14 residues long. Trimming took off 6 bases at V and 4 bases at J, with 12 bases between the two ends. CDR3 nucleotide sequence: TGTGCCAGCAGCCCGAGACAGAGTAATGAAAAACTGTTTTTT. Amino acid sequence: CASSPRQSNEKLFF.

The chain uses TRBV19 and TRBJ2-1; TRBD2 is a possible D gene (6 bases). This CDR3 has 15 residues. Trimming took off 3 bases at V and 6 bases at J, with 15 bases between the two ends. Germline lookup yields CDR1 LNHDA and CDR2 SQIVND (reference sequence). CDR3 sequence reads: CASSIIFGTVNEQFF. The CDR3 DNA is TGTGCCAGTAGTATCATTTTCGGGACTGTCAATGAGCAGTTCTTC. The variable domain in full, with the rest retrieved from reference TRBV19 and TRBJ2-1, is DGGITQSPKYLFRKEGQNVTLSCEQNLNHDAMYWYRQDPGQGLRLIYYSQIVNDFQKGDIAEGYSVSREKKESFPLTVTSAQKNPTAFYLCASSIIFGTVNEQFFGPGTRLTVL.